The clone carrying this TCR beta chain was recorded a few times. This entry comes from a study of T-cell reconstitution after alpha-beta-depleted transplantation in children. It was with unique molecular identifiers that the TCRbeta library was prepared. TCRdb called the PCR reads again in MiXCR, with one record for every CDR3 protein. The data contain a few hundred thousand distinct CDR3 sequences, approximately 10% of them singletons. The V end was cut by 7 bases, the J end by 5 bases, with 11 bases between. The CDR3 runs 12 residues. V is TRBV12-3 or TRBV12-4 and J is TRBJ2-5; weak D call: TRBD2 (5 bases). This clonotype was obtained from a human donor who donated a stem cell graft to a child with acute lymphoblastic leukemia. The specimen comprised PBMCs from the stem cell graft donor, sampled from the stem cell graft. Written as DNA, the CDR3 is TGTGCCAGCACCGCGGGTGCTGAGACCCAGTACTTC. Translation gives CASTAGAETQYF.